This is a list of T cell receptor beta chains from one sample in a study of blood T cell repertoires in COVID-19. Sequenced by immunoSEQ multiplex PCR; TCRdb stores in-frame clones only, minus some. The sample holds about 53,000 clones, approximately 80% seen once. Sequences were obtained from peripheral blood. These receptors were obtained from a man between 65 and 80 years old with active or convalescent COVID-19. CDR3s include the opening cysteine and the closing phenylalanine or tryptophan. Fields, in order: CDR3 protein, CDR3 DNA, J gene, D gene, V gene, clone size. The D gene is left open where the match is weak. Rows may omit the clone size; those that give it use once, few, many or a size class.

cdr3_aa: CASSQGGVGYGYTF
cdr3_nt: TGTGCCAGCAGCCAAGGGGGCGTCGGCTATGGCTACACCTTC
j_call: TRBJ1-2
d_call: -
v_call: TRBV3-1/TRBV3-2
clone_size: -

cdr3_aa: CASSDRERDEQYF
cdr3_nt: TGTGCCAGCAGTGACAGGGAAAGGGACGAGCAGTACTTC
j_call: TRBJ2-7
d_call: TRBD1
v_call: TRBV28
clone_size: -

cdr3_aa: CASTTTTRGGGSEAFF
cdr3_nt: TGTGCCAGTACCACCACGACCCGAGGGGGCGGCTCTGAAGCTTTCTTT
j_call: TRBJ1-1
d_call: TRBD1
v_call: TRBV19
clone_size: -

cdr3_aa: CASSEESADTQYF
cdr3_nt: TGTGCCAGCAGTGAAGAGAGCGCCGATACGCAGTATTTT
j_call: TRBJ2-3
d_call: -
v_call: TRBV6-4
clone_size: -

cdr3_aa: CAISGGQTVLEQYF
cdr3_nt: TGTGCCATCAGTGGGGGACAGACAGTGCTAGAGCAGTACTTC
j_call: TRBJ2-7
d_call: TRBD1
v_call: TRBV10-3
clone_size: few

cdr3_aa: CASSSGGTSGNYNEQFF
cdr3_nt: TGTGCCAGCAGCTCTGGGGGGACTAGCGGAAACTACAATGAGCAGTTCTTC
j_call: TRBJ2-1
d_call: TRBD2
v_call: TRBV7-2
clone_size: -

cdr3_aa: CASSLAAGRTNYGYTF
cdr3_nt: TGTGCCAGCAGCCTAGCAGCGGGAAGAACTAACTATGGCTACACCTTC
j_call: TRBJ1-2
d_call: -
v_call: TRBV13
clone_size: -

cdr3_aa: CASSSGVGSDIQYF
cdr3_nt: TGTGCCAGCAGTTCGGGGGTCGGTAGTGACATTCAGTACTTC
j_call: TRBJ2-4
d_call: -
v_call: TRBV28
clone_size: -

cdr3_aa: CASSIGANYGYTF
cdr3_nt: TGTGCCAGCAGTATAGGGGCTAACTATGGCTACACCTTC
j_call: TRBJ1-2
d_call: -
v_call: TRBV6-5
clone_size: once

cdr3_aa: CASRNTGDYGYTF
cdr3_nt: TGTGCCAGCAGGAATACAGGGGATTATGGCTACACCTTC
j_call: TRBJ1-2
d_call: TRBD1
v_call: TRBV6-4
clone_size: few

cdr3_aa: CASSRNDRANYGYTF
cdr3_nt: TGTGCCAGCAGCCGAAACGACAGAGCTAACTATGGCTACACCTTC
j_call: TRBJ1-2
d_call: -
v_call: TRBV9
clone_size: -

cdr3_aa: CASSLDIQVASFYNEQFF
cdr3_nt: TGTGCCAGCAGCTTAGATATTCAGGTCGCGTCCTTCTACAATGAGCAGTTCTTC
j_call: TRBJ2-1
d_call: -
v_call: TRBV11-2
clone_size: once

cdr3_aa: CASSPQALSEQYF
cdr3_nt: TGTGCCAGCAGCCCGCAGGCCTTGTCCGAGCAGTACTTC
j_call: TRBJ2-7
d_call: -
v_call: TRBV5-6
clone_size: few

cdr3_aa: CASSLPSGGGQPQHF
cdr3_nt: TGTGCCAGCAGCTTGCCATCAGGGGGCGGGCAGCCCCAGCATTTT
j_call: TRBJ1-5
d_call: TRBD1
v_call: TRBV5-5
clone_size: -

cdr3_aa: CASSSLGTSGANTGELFF
cdr3_nt: TGTGCCAGCAGTTCGCTCGGGACTAGCGGGGCGAACACCGGGGAGCTGTTTTTT
j_call: TRBJ2-2
d_call: TRBD2
v_call: TRBV28
clone_size: -

cdr3_aa: CASSRGNPSGTHEGTQYF
cdr3_nt: TGTGCCAGTAGTAGGGGGAATCCTAGCGGGACACATGAGGGGACCCAGTACTTC
j_call: TRBJ2-5
d_call: TRBD2
v_call: TRBV19
clone_size: -

cdr3_aa: CASSRAEDNQPQHF
cdr3_nt: TGTGCCAGCAGTCGAGCGGAGGACAATCAGCCCCAGCATTTT
j_call: TRBJ1-5
d_call: -
v_call: TRBV6-2/TRBV6-3
clone_size: -

cdr3_aa: CASSQIGSGAGPGNTIYF
cdr3_nt: TGTGCCAGCAGCCAAATAGGATCAGGGGCTGGACCTGGAAACACCATATATTTT
j_call: TRBJ1-3
d_call: -
v_call: TRBV3-1/TRBV3-2
clone_size: once

cdr3_aa: CASSEYETGGRGANVLTF
cdr3_nt: TGTGCCAGCAGTGAATACGAGACAGGGGGCCGTGGGGCCAACGTCCTGACTTTC
j_call: TRBJ2-6
d_call: TRBD1
v_call: TRBV6-1
clone_size: -

cdr3_aa: CASSPGAGTGDYEQYF
cdr3_nt: TGTGCCAGTAGCCCAGGCGCGGGGACAGGGGACTACGAGCAGTACTTC
j_call: TRBJ2-7
d_call: TRBD1
v_call: TRBV19
clone_size: -

cdr3_aa: CASSQVPPGGTAFF
cdr3_nt: TGTGCCAGCAGCCAAGTTCCCCCGGGGGGGACAGCTTTCTTT
j_call: TRBJ1-1
d_call: -
v_call: TRBV3-1/TRBV3-2
clone_size: -

cdr3_aa: CASLGGRTGELFF
cdr3_nt: TGCGCCAGCCTAGGGGGCAGAACCGGGGAGCTGTTTTTT
j_call: TRBJ2-2
d_call: TRBD1
v_call: TRBV4-1
clone_size: once

cdr3_aa: CAWRERGDSYNEQFF
cdr3_nt: TGTGCCTGGAGGGAGCGGGGCGACTCCTACAATGAGCAGTTCTTC
j_call: TRBJ2-1
d_call: TRBD2
v_call: TRBV30
clone_size: -

cdr3_aa: CASSPTGTYNSPLHF
cdr3_nt: TGTGCCAGCAGCCCGACAGGGACTTATAATTCACCCCTCCACTTT
j_call: TRBJ1-6
d_call: TRBD1
v_call: TRBV6-5
clone_size: -

cdr3_aa: CAWARAGNTIYF
cdr3_nt: TGTGCCTGGGCCCGTGCTGGAAACACCATATATTTT
j_call: TRBJ1-3
d_call: -
v_call: TRBV30
clone_size: -